This T cell receptor beta chain was profiled in a study of technical replicates of blood from several donors (TCRdb year 2017). The receptor library was made with the immunoSEQ multiplex PCR assay. TCRdb holds this immuneACCESS table with in-frame rearrangements only. Some clones are missing; in checked studies, unresolved V genes explain under half, and the rest has no known cause. The sample table lists over 85,000 clones, 94% of them with a count of one. Around 0.24% of the sample rests with the top ten. Of note for this clone: It has no known antigen specificity. The input lacks base qualities; no much larger clone sits a single base away.

CDR1 and CDR2 (KGHSH, LQKENI) derive from the germline V gene. V loses 3 bases at its end and J loses 4 bases; junction bases beyond the gene matches: 0. The CDR3 covers 14 residues, taking in both the cysteine and the phenylalanine. The read is trimmed to its CDR3 DNA, 42 bases read in frame from base 1. This receptor chain uses TRBV18 and TRBJ1-5; 10 nucleotides in the junction match TRBD1. The clonotype comes from a human donor in good health. The material sequenced was T cells isolated from PBMCs. DNA sequence: TGTGCCAGCTCACCGGGACAGGGGAATCAGCCCCAGCATTTT. Its product reads: CASSPGQGNQPQHF.